Each of the 8 T cell receptor beta chains below was sequenced from the same sample in a study of blood T cell repertoires in COVID-19. Measured with immunoSEQ multiplex PCR; TCRdb has only the in-frame clones, and not every one. This table has about 140,000 clones, about 90% appearing once. The sample comprised peripheral blood. The source of these receptors is a woman aged 45-60 years with acute or convalescent COVID-19.

This sequence joins TRBV6-6 and TRBJ1-2; 7 nucleotides align to TRBD1. CDR1 and CDR2 from the germline V gene are MNHNY and SVGAGI (reference sequence). The CDR3 is 15 amino acids. V was pared by 7 bases and J by 8 bases, with 16 bases of the junction left unmatched. CDR3 amino acids: CASTPGADRVGGYTF. CDR3 DNA: TGTGCCAGCACCCCTGGGGCCGACAGGGTAGGCGGCTACACCTTC.

The chain combines TRBV23-1 with TRBJ1-1; TRBD1 matches 8 bases. TRBV23-1 is classed as an ORF, of uncertain function. J was trimmed by 0 bases and V by 4 bases; bases with no gene match: 7. This CDR3 has 16 amino acids. CDR3 DNA: TGCGCCAGCAGTCCGACTGACAGGGGAATGAACACTGAAGCTTTCTTT. Translating it yields CASSPTDRGMNTEAFF.

The V and J genes are TRBV30 and TRBJ2-1, with D perhaps TRBD2 (5 bases). The V gene lost 5 bases and the J gene lost 2 bases, with 25 bases spanning the gap. CDR1 is GTSNPN, CDR2 SVGIG, per germline (reference sequence). This CDR3 has 18 residues. The CDR3 sequence is CAWGHTDATGSPYNEQFF. In nucleotides, the CDR3 is TGTGCCTGGGGTCATACGGATGCAACGGGGAGCCCCTACAATGAGCAGTTCTTC.

The chain has TRBV11-2 and TRBJ2-1; no clear D. This CDR3 has 15 amino acids. V lost 3 bases and J lost 0, with 9 bases in between. Germline-derived CDR1 and CDR2 are SGHAT and FQNNGV. The CDR3 sequence: CASSLRPSSYNEQFF. As DNA, the CDR3 is TGTGCCAGCAGCTTGCGGCCAAGCTCCTACAATGAGCAGTTCTTC.

The chain combines TRBV20-1 with TRBJ1-5; D is undetermined. CDR3 length: 11 residues. Germline V gene sequence: CDR1 DFQATT, CDR2 SNEGSKA (reference sequence). The CDR3 loop reads CSAAGNQPQHF. In nucleotides, the CDR3 is TGCAGCGCCGCGGGAAATCAGCCCCAGCATTTT.

The chain carries TRBV5-4 and TRBJ1-4; 7 bases align to TRBD1. Germline CDR1 and CDR2: SGHNT and YYREEE (reference sequence). V trimming: 4 bases; J trimming: 6 bases; junction bases outside the gene matches: 9. The CDR3 runs 15 residues. The CDR3 region is CASSVDRVGDEKLFF. DNA for the CDR3: TGTGCCAGCAGCGTTGACAGGGTAGGGGATGAAAAACTGTTTTTT. The entire variable domain, with the rest obtained from reference TRBV5-4 and TRBJ1-4, is as follows: ETGVTQSPTHLIKTRGQQVTLRCSSQSGHNTVSWYQQALGQGPQFIFQYYREEENGRGNFPPRFSGLQFPNYSSELNVNALELDDSALYLCASSVDRVGDEKLFFGSGTQLSVL.

This clone appeared a few times. This rearrangement joins TRBV29-1 to TRBJ2-1, with a weak D call TRBD2 (5 bases). Deletions cut 7 bases from V and 6 bases from J, with 22 bases between. The length of the CDR3 is 15 residues. The germline gives CDR1 SQVTM, CDR2 ANQGSEA. CDR3 amino acids: CSGRLAGVWVNEQFF. The CDR3 region has the DNA TGCAGCGGGAGGTTGGCGGGCGTTTGGGTCAATGAGCAGTTCTTC.

The chain couples TRBV15 to TRBJ1-1; D remains ambiguous. The CDR3 has 14 residues. V lost 1 base to trimming and J lost 5 bases, with 11 bases between them. Germline V gives CDR1 LNHNV, CDR2 YYDKDF (reference sequence). CDR3 loop: CATSRGNLGTEAFF. The CDR3 nucleotides are TGTGCCACCAGCAGAGGAAACCTCGGGACTGAAGCTTTCTTT.